This T cell receptor beta chain was found in a study of cytomegalovirus exposure and HLA in healthy donors. Trimming took 7 bases from V and 5 from J, leaving 6 bases between them. The CDR3 totals 11 residues. Germline CDR1 reads SEHNR; CDR2 reads FQNEAQ (reference sequence). The PCR had 60 Vbeta and 13 Jbeta primers. The method was immunoSEQ multiplex PCR; TCRdb's version includes in-frame clones alone and lacks a portion of them. This table holds around 130,000 clones, just under 80% found once. Specimen: PBMCs. The receptor comes from a man aged 25 to 40 in good health and CMV-seronegative. This rearrangement joins TRBV7-9 to TRBJ2-1, with D hard to call. CDR3 nucleotides: TGTGCCAGCATCGTTAACAATGAGCAGTTCTTC. Amino acids: CASIVNNEQFF.